Reported below is one TCR beta chain. Its target is not known. This record belongs to a study of blood T cells in healthy people across ages. Study conclusions and caveats: What prevented conclusive comparison of naive and antigen-experienced cells was that PBMCs were unsorted. Donor CMV infection status was unknown, possibly confounding age-related changes in expanded clonotypes. Both naive CD4+ cell counts and diversity were greater in long-lived donors than in aged donors.

Through a sample-barcoded 5' primer and a J-beta primer mix, a second PCR was run for 7 to 11 cycles. TCRdb re-analysed the 5' RACE reads in MiXCR, keeping a single row per CDR3 protein. The sample contains about 1.6 million distinct CDR3 sequences, around 35% of which appear only once. Germline V gene data show CDR1 as SGHAT and CDR2 as FQNNGV. The CDR3 extends over 14 amino acids. Losses at the gene ends were 4 bases for V and 4 bases for J; bases not matched to a gene: 3. V and J are TRBV11-2 and TRBJ1-4; TRBD1 aligns across 7 bases. The specimen was blood. The receptor was isolated from a woman aged 25 to 39 in good health. The CDR3 region is CASSSRQGNEKLFF. The CDR3 DNA is TGTGCCAGCAGCTCTAGACAGGGTAATGAAAAACTGTTTTTT. Using reference TRBV11-2 and TRBJ1-4 for the parts outside the CDR3, the full variable domain is EAGVAQSPRYKIIEKRQSVAFWCNPISGHATLYWYQQILGQGPKLLIQFQNNGVVDDSQLPKDRFSAERLKGVDSTLKIQPAKLEDSAVYLCASSSRQGNEKLFFGSGTQLSVL.